This T cell receptor beta chain was sequenced in a study of OX40 agonist ivuxolimab in advanced cancers. Findings and caveats of the study: Doses of 0.1 to 3.0 mg/kg were accompanied by clonal expansion of CD4+ and CD8+ blood T cells by week 6.

On this clone itself: What it recognizes is unknown.

V gave up 10 bases and J gave up 5 bases, with 15 bases separating them. Per germline, CDR1 LNHDA and CDR2 SQIVND (reference sequence). The CDR3 covers 13 residues. Produced via immunoSEQ multiplex PCR; TCRdb's table is partial and in-frame only. Here the sample spans tens of thousands of clones, around four fifths being singletons. The input for sequencing was CD4+ or CD8+ T cells sorted from blood, taken in a trial of the OX40 agonist ivuxolimab. J is TRBJ2-1 and V is TRBV19, with D possibly being TRBD1 (6 bases). The clonotype comes from an adult with an advanced solid tumor such as melanoma, head and neck, liver or kidney cancer. The CDR3 loop reads CATAGTRDNEQFF. CDR3 DNA: TGTGCCACCGCCGGGACACGGGACAATGAGCAGTTCTTC.